This TCR beta chain was retrieved from a study of T cell repertoires in cytomegalovirus infection. As for the study in general: TCR beta signatures that were public indicated CMV infection and matching HLA type.

Regarding the study as a whole: Frequencies of public TCR beta families were cumulated, and this identified carriers of CMV plus the relevant HLA. The response measured ex vivo was dominated by TCR beta clonotypes (HLA-C-restricted and CMV-specific).

Via MiXCR, TCRdb re-called the reads, giving one row per CDR3 protein. Of about 700,000 distinct CDR3 sequences in the sample, around 31% were seen once. About this clonotype: The antigen remains undetermined.

Trimming removed 2 bases from V and 1 base from J, with 8 bases in between. Germline V gene sequence: CDR1 MNHEY, CDR2 SVGEGT. The CDR3 contains 14 residues. Sequenced here: cultured PBMCs, sampled from culture after CMV antigen stimulation. This receptor was identified in a human donor in good health (CMV status not recorded). Some clones in this sample may be carry-over from other donors' samples. This chain joins TRBV6-2 or TRBV6-3 and TRBJ1-1; D not resolved. The CDR3 DNA reads TGTGCCAGCAGTTACGGGATGAGGAACACTGAAGCTTTCTTT. Encoded protein: CASSYGMRNTEAFF.